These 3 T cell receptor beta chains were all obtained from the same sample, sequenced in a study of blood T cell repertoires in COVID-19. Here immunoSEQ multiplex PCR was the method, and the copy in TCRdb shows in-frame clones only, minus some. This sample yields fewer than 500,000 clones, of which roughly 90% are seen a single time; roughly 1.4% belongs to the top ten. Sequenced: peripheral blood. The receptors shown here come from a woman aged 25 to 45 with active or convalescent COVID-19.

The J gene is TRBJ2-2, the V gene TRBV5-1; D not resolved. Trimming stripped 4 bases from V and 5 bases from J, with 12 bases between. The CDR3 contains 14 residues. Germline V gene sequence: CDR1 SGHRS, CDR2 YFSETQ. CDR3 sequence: CASSTQRETGELFF. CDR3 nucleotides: TGCGCCAGCAGCACCCAACGAGAAACCGGGGAGCTGTTTTTT.

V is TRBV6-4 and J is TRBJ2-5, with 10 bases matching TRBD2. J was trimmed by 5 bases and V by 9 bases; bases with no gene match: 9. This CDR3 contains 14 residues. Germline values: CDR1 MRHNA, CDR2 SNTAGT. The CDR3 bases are TGTGCCAGATCTCCTAGCGGGGGTGGGGAGACCCAGTACTTC. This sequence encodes CARSPSGGGETQYF.

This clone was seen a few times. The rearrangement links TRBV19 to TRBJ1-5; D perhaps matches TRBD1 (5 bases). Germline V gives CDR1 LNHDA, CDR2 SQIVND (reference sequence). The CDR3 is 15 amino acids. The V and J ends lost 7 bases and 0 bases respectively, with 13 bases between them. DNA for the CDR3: TGTGCCAGTACCCCCACAGGTTCTAGCAATCAGCCCCAGCATTTT. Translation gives CASTPTGSSNQPQHF.